One and the same sample provided the 26 T cell receptor beta chains below, sequenced in a study of cytotoxic CD8 clonotypes in ibrutinib-treated CLL. Clones were read by immunoSEQ multiplex PCR, and TCRdb kept only the in-frame ones, dropping some. The sample holds 150,000 or so clones, about four fifths seen once. The sample was PBMCs, taken after 12 months of ibrutinib treatment. All receptors come from a human donor with chronic lymphocytic leukemia.

CDR3 coding DNA: TGTGCCAGTAGTCTGGCCAGCGGGATAGTGGGTGAGCAGTTCTTC. Translated, it gives CASSLASGIVGEQFF. The chain recombines TRBV19 with TRBJ2-1; 7 positions agree with TRBD2. The CDR3 contains 15 residues. Germline CDR1 is LNHDA and CDR2 is SQIVND (reference sequence). With V trimmed by 5 bases and J by 9 bases, 13 bases remained unmatched. Full variable domain (remainder filled in from reference TRBV19 and TRBJ2-1): DGGITQSPKYLFRKEGQNVTLSCEQNLNHDAMYWYRQDPGQGLRLIYYSQIVNDFQKGDIAEGYSVSREKKESFPLTVTSAQKNPTAFYLCASSLASGIVGEQFFGPGTRLTVL.

The V and J genes are TRBV27 and TRBJ2-1; 13 bases agree with TRBD2. The J segment lost 10 bases and the V segment lost 5 bases, leaving 8 bases of the junction unmatched. This CDR3 is built from 15 residues. Germline V gene sequence: CDR1 MNHEY, CDR2 SMNVEV (reference sequence). The CDR3 sequence is CASSLILAGGREQFF. The CDR3 coding sequence is TGTGCCAGCAGTCTGATACTAGCGGGAGGGAGGGAGCAGTTCTTC.

The chain joins TRBV5-8 to TRBJ1-3; no reliable D call. The CDR3 is made up of 18 amino acids. The V end was cut by 0 bases, the J end by 0 bases, with 16 bases between. Germline V gene lookup returns CDR1 SGHTS and CDR2 YDEGEE. The CDR3, as DNA: TGTGCCAGCAGCTTGGTTTTCCAGCCAGGCTTCTCTGGAAACACCATATATTTT. Encoded protein: CASSLVFQPGFSGNTIYF.

The V gene is TRBV5-1, the J gene TRBJ1-2; 8 nucleotides match TRBD1. Germline lookup yields CDR1 SGHRS and CDR2 YFSETQ. V lost 4 bases and J lost 6; bases outside the gene matches: 8. This CDR3 region has 14 residues. Here the CDR3 reads CASSQQQGDDGYTF. In DNA, the CDR3 is TGCGCCAGCAGCCAACAACAGGGGGACGATGGCTACACCTTC. The entire variable domain, with the rest obtained from reference TRBV5-1 and TRBJ1-2, is as follows: KAGVTQTPRYLIKTRGQQVTLSCSPISGHRSVSWYQQTPGQGLQFLFEYFSETQRNKGNFPGRFSGRQFSNSRSEMNVSTLELGDSALYLCASSQQQGDDGYTFGSGTRLTVV.

The CDR3 is CASSRADNEQFF. The CDR3 DNA reads TGTGCCAGCTCAAGGGCCGACAATGAGCAGTTCTTC. The rearrangement links TRBV18 to TRBJ2-1, with D unclear. With 5 bases removed from V and 5 bases from J, the gap between germline ends came to 7 bases. Germline assignment: CDR1 KGHSH and CDR2 LQKENI. CDR3 length: 12 amino acids. Supplemented by reference TRBV18 and TRBJ2-1, the full variable domain reads NAGVMQNPRHLVRRRGQEARLRCSPMKGHSHVYWYRQLPEEGLKFMVYLQKENIIDESGMPKERFSAEFPKEGPSILRIQQVVRGDSAAYFCASSRADNEQFFGPGTRLTVL.

The gene calls are TRBV7-9 and TRBJ1-3; a possible D gene is TRBD1 (5 bases). The CDR3 sequence is 15 residues long. V lost 1 base to trimming and J lost 4 bases, with 11 bases between them. Germline CDR1 and CDR2: SEHNR and FQNEAQ (reference sequence). CDR3 sequence (DNA): TGTGCCAGCAGCTTAGTAGGGGCGAGCGGAAACACCATATATTTT. Protein sequence: CASSLVGASGNTIYF.

The CDR3 region is CASSPSSDRGSYGYTF. In nucleotides, the CDR3 is TGTGCCAGCTCACCATCCTCGGACAGGGGTAGCTATGGCTACACCTTC. This chain links TRBV18 with TRBJ1-2; 9 bases align to TRBD1. This CDR3 is built from 16 residues. Germline assignment: CDR1 KGHSH and CDR2 LQKENI. V was pared by 2 bases and J by 4 bases, with 8 bases of the junction left unmatched.

The chain recombines TRBV7-2 with TRBJ1-4; D is undetermined. The V and J ends lost 4 bases and 14 bases respectively, with 11 bases between them. The CDR3 consists of 11 residues. Germline CDR1 and CDR2: SGHTA and FQGNSA. The DNA for the CDR3 is TGTGCCAGCAGCTCCTCGAGAAAGCTGTTTTTT. Protein: CASSSSRKLFF. Supplemented by reference TRBV7-2 and TRBJ1-4, the full variable domain reads GAGVSQSPSNKVTEKGKDVELRCDPISGHTALYWYRQSLGQGLEFLIYFQGNSAPDKSGLPSDRFSAERTGGSVSTLTIQRTQQEDSAVYLCASSSSRKLFFGSGTQLSVL.

The rearrangement joins TRBV21-1 to TRBJ2-1; the D call TRBD2 from the table was never checked on the DNA. TRBV21-1 corresponds to a pseudogene. This CDR3 spans 18 amino acids. CDR3 loop: CASRGASGRACVCDEQFF. In nucleotides, the CDR3 is TGTGCCAGCAGGGGAGCTAGCGGGAGGGCATGTGTTTGCGATGAGCAGTTCTTC.

J is TRBJ2-7 and V is TRBV5-6; the match to TRBD1 covers 10 bases. Germline loops: CDR1 SGHDT, CDR2 YYEEEE. V trimming: 5 bases; J trimming: 7 bases; junction bases outside the gene matches: 9. This CDR3 comprises 14 residues. The CDR3 is CASRQGTGVREQYF. The CDR3 DNA reads as TGTGCCAGCAGACAGGGGACAGGGGTGCGTGAGCAGTACTTC. Using reference TRBV5-6 and TRBJ2-7 for the parts outside the CDR3, the full variable domain is DAGVTQSPTHLIKTRGQQVTLRCSPKSGHDTVSWYQQALGQGPQFIFQYYEEEERQRGNFPDRFSGHQFPNYSSELNVNALLLGDSALYLCASRQGTGVREQYFGPGTRLTVT.

This clone was detected only once. The chain links TRBV19 to TRBJ1-5; 8 bases line up with TRBD1. Germline-derived CDR1 and CDR2 are LNHDA and SQIVND (reference sequence). The CDR3 sequence is 16 residues long. V lost 3 bases to trimming and J lost 1 base; unmatched junction nucleotides: 5. The CDR3 spells CASSMVWTGSNQPQHF. CDR3 DNA: TGTGCCAGTAGTATGGTGTGGACAGGGAGCAATCAGCCCCAGCATTTT.

The rearrangement uses TRBV7-9 and TRBJ2-7, with D possibly TRBD2 on 6 matching bases. This CDR3 is 13 amino acids long. CDR1 is SEHNR, CDR2 FQNEAQ, per germline (reference sequence). Trimming stripped 7 bases from V and 4 bases from J, with 14 bases between. DNA for the CDR3: TGTGCCAGCACGGGAGACGGAGGATACGAGCAGTACTTC. Translation gives CASTGDGGYEQYF.

This clone was picked up one time. This chain uses TRBV21-1 with TRBJ2-1. TRBV21-1 is recorded as a pseudogene. The CDR3 is made up of 15 amino acids. The CDR3 DNA reads TGTGCCAGCAGCAAACTATCGGGACGCTACAATGAGCAGTTCTTC. It specifies CASSKLSGRYNEQFF.

The V and J genes are TRBV28 and TRBJ1-1; D ambiguous. Germline loops: CDR1 MDHEN, CDR2 SYDVKM. The V end was cut by 7 bases, the J end by 6 bases, with 15 bases between. This CDR3 has 13 amino acids. The CDR3: CASISLATAEAFF. The CDR3 coding sequence is TGTGCCAGCATATCTCTCGCCACCGCTGAAGCTTTCTTT.

The gene calls are TRBV15 and TRBJ2-5, with D perhaps TRBD2 (6 bases). CDR1 is LNHNV, CDR2 YYDKDF, per germline (reference sequence). V lost 5 bases, J lost 7 bases, and 17 bases lay in between. This CDR3 has 14 amino acids. CDR3: CATSGGITGGTQYF. The CDR3 bases are TGTGCCACCAGCGGCGGGATTACTGGAGGGACCCAGTACTTC.

The rearrangement uses TRBV30 and TRBJ1-3; D is undetermined. V shed 1 base and J shed 1 base, with 2 bases lying between them. This CDR3 is built from 12 residues. The V gene's germline CDR1 is GTSNPN and CDR2 SVGIG (reference sequence). The CDR3 is CAWSGSGNTIYF. DNA for the CDR3: TGTGCCTGGAGTGGTTCTGGAAACACCATATATTTT.

This chain uses TRBV7-8 with TRBJ2-7; D gene ambiguous. This CDR3 is built from 15 residues. CDR1 and CDR2 (germline): SGHVS, FQNEAQ. Trimming took off 2 bases at V and 1 base at J, with 12 bases between the two ends. The CDR3 here is CASSLKRLESYEQYF. The CDR3 DNA reads TGTGCCAGCAGCTTAAAGCGTCTGGAGTCCTACGAGCAGTACTTC.

The V call is TRBV19, the J call TRBJ2-1; 9 bases align to TRBD2. From germline, CDR1 is LNHDA and CDR2 SQIVND (reference sequence). The CDR3 sequence is 15 residues long. The V gene end was trimmed by 11 bases and the J gene end by 3 bases; junction bases not matched to a gene: 11. The DNA for the CDR3 is TGTGCCGTCAGGTCGGCTAGCGGGATCTACAATGAGCAGTTCTTC. Protein product: CAVRSASGIYNEQFF.

The chain links TRBV7-7 to TRBJ2-7; 10 bases are shared with TRBD1. V trimming: 5 bases; J trimming: 3 bases; junction bases outside the gene matches: 4. Per germline, CDR1 SSHAT and CDR2 FNYEAQ (reference sequence). The CDR3 has 14 amino acids. The CDR3 sequence: CASSPRTGGYEQYF. The CDR3 coding sequence is TGTGCCAGCAGCCCCCGGACAGGGGGCTACGAGCAGTACTTC.

This clone is a singleton in its sample. The chain couples TRBV2 to TRBJ1-2; possibly TRBD1 for D (5 bases). The length of the CDR3 is 13 residues. The germline V and J ends were trimmed by 6 bases and 5 bases, with 13 bases remaining between them. Germline values: CDR1 SNHLY, CDR2 FYNNEI. CDR3 sequence: CASSLWGDYGYTF. The DNA of the CDR3 is TGTGCCAGCAGCTTGTGGGGCGATTATGGCTACACCTTC.

The chain employs TRBV30 and TRBJ1-1; 9 nucleotides line up with TRBD1. The J segment lost 2 bases and the V segment lost 5 bases, leaving 3 bases of the junction unmatched. The CDR3 spans 13 residues. CDR1 is GTSNPN, CDR2 SVGIG, per germline (reference sequence). CDR3 sequence: CAWGQGLNTEAFF. The CDR3 DNA follows: TGTGCCTGGGGACAGGGGTTAAACACTGAAGCTTTCTTT.

This clone has only a few counts. The rearrangement joins TRBV4-1 to TRBJ2-7, with D perhaps matching TRBD1 (6 bases). V was clipped by 0 bases and J by 5 bases, with 11 bases between them. Germline values: CDR1 MGHRA, CDR2 YSYEKL. CDR3 size: 14 residues. CDR3 bases: TGCGCCAGCAGCCAAGATCCAGGGGATCACGAGCAGTACTTC. This gives the protein CASSQDPGDHEQYF.

The rearrangement links TRBV11-2 to TRBJ1-2; weak D call: TRBD1 (5 bases). From germline, CDR1 is SGHAT and CDR2 FQNNGV. The V gene lost 1 base and the J gene lost 7 bases, with 13 bases spanning the gap. The CDR3 contains 14 residues. Here the CDR3 reads CASSLATAAGGYTF. DNA for the CDR3: TGTGCCAGCAGCTTAGCGACAGCGGCGGGTGGCTACACCTTC.

This chain links TRBV20-1 with TRBJ1-1, with a possible D match to TRBD1 (5 bases). CDR1 is DFQATT and CDR2 is SNEGSKA in the germline V gene (reference sequence). This CDR3 is 11 amino acids long. The V end lost 6 bases, the J end lost 10 bases, and 15 bases lay between the germline ends. The CDR3 region is CSAKQWGRAFF. The CDR3 bases are TGCAGTGCCAAACAATGGGGGAGAGCTTTCTTT.

This clone was observed a few times. The chain links TRBV5-1 to TRBJ2-2; 7 positions agree with TRBD1. Germline loops: CDR1 SGHRS, CDR2 YFSETQ. CDR3 length: 15 amino acids. V lost 3 bases to trimming and J lost 2 bases; unmatched junction nucleotides: 4. CDR3 nucleotides: TGCGCCAGCAGCTGGACAGGCCTCAACACCGGGGAGCTGTTTTTT. It yields the protein CASSWTGLNTGELFF. Using reference TRBV5-1 and TRBJ2-2 for the parts outside the CDR3, the full variable domain is KAGVTQTPRYLIKTRGQQVTLSCSPISGHRSVSWYQQTPGQGLQFLFEYFSETQRNKGNFPGRFSGRQFSNSRSEMNVSTLELGDSALYLCASSWTGLNTGELFFGEGSRLTVL.

This clone was counted between two and nine times. The chain joins TRBV4-1 to TRBJ1-3, with D perhaps matching TRBD1 (6 bases). CDR3 length: 14 residues. CDR1 and CDR2 (germline): MGHRA, YSYEKL. V gave up 2 bases and J gave up 5 bases, with 10 bases separating them. The CDR3, as DNA: TGCGCCAGCAGCCAACCTGGGACAAGAAACACCATATATTTT. This translates into CASSQPGTRNTIYF.